Below, 27 T cell receptor beta chains from the same sample are listed, as sequenced in a study of cytomegalovirus exposure and HLA in healthy donors. PCR used 60 Vbeta primers and 13 Jbeta primers. Measured with immunoSEQ multiplex PCR; TCRdb has only the in-frame clones, and not every one. The sample includes about 200,000 clones, under 90% of them seen just once. The sample taken for sequencing was PBMCs. The receptors were gathered from a boy aged 2 to 9 in good health and CMV-seronegative.

J is TRBJ2-1 and V is TRBV4-1; maybe TRBD2 (5 bases). The CDR3 runs to 13 residues. The V gene lost 4 bases and the J gene lost 4 bases, with 8 bases spanning the gap. From germline, CDR1 is MGHRA and CDR2 YSYEKL. Here the CDR3 reads CASSLRGYNEQFF. The CDR3 DNA reads as TGCGCCAGCAGCCTCCGGGGTTACAATGAGCAGTTCTTC.

This clone was detected once. CDR3: CASSLVSPSAHEQYF. DNA for the CDR3: TGTGCCAGCAGCTTAGTATCGCCTAGCGCCCACGAGCAGTACTTC. The chain is built from TRBV7-2 and TRBJ2-7; possible D gene TRBD2, 6 bases. Germline CDR1 SGHTA, CDR2 FQGNSA. The CDR3 runs 15 residues. V was clipped by 1 base and J by 5 bases, with 15 bases between them.

The gene calls are TRBV7-6 and TRBJ2-7, with TRBD2 matching 8 bases. V was clipped by 6 bases and J by 6 bases; unmatched bases: 10. Germline CDR1 and CDR2: SGHVS and FNYEAQ. The CDR3 length is 14 residues. The CDR3 loop reads CASSHGGARGEQYF. As DNA, the CDR3 is TGTGCCAGCAGTCACGGGGGGGCACGGGGCGAGCAGTACTTC.

The rearrangement links TRBV7-9 to TRBJ2-6; 8 positions agree with TRBD2. The CDR3 covers 19 residues. Germline-derived CDR1 and CDR2 are SEHNR and FQNEAQ (reference sequence). J was trimmed by 0 bases and V by 2 bases; bases with no gene match: 9. Here the CDR3 reads CASSLPSGGGGSGANVLTF. The DNA of the CDR3 is TGTGCCAGCAGCTTACCGTCCGGGGGGGGTGGCTCTGGGGCCAACGTCCTGACTTTC.

The V and J genes are TRBV11-2 and TRBJ2-7, with 10 positions matching TRBD2. Germline loops: CDR1 SGHAT, CDR2 FQNNGV. The CDR3 consists of 16 residues. Germline trimming cut 2 bases from V and 1 base from J; bases unmatched to any gene: 5. CDR3 in amino acids: CASSLLLAGASYEQYF. The DNA of the CDR3 is TGTGCCAGCAGCTTACTCCTAGCGGGGGCTTCCTACGAGCAGTACTTC.

The V and J genes are TRBV4-3 and TRBJ2-3; TRBD1 matches at 9 bases. Germline V lookup: CDR1 LGHNA, CDR2 YSLEER. After removal of 5 bases from V and 4 bases from J, the junction contained 7 bases not matched to a gene. The CDR3 contains 15 residues. The CDR3 region is CASSEQGAIADTQYF. The DNA for the CDR3 is TGCGCCAGCAGCGAACAGGGGGCGATCGCAGATACGCAGTATTTT.

This clone was seen more than once but under ten times. The rearrangement uses TRBV7-8 and TRBJ1-6; D not certain. There are 14 residues in the CDR3. Trimming pared 4 bases from V and 7 bases from J, leaving 11 bases between. Germline V lookup: CDR1 SGHVS, CDR2 FQNEAQ. CDR3 coding DNA: TGTGCCAGCAGCTCGAGGGTCCTGAATTCACCCCTCCACTTT. This sequence encodes CASSSRVLNSPLHF.

The rearrangement joins TRBV5-6 to TRBJ2-7; perhaps TRBD1 as D (5 bases). Per the germline V gene, CDR1 is SGHDT and CDR2 is YYEEEE. Trimming removed 2 bases at V and 4 bases at J, with 13 bases between. The CDR3 is made up of 14 amino acids. CDR3 nucleotide sequence: TGTGCCAGCAGCTTCGGGCAGGGTTTATACGAGCAGTACTTC. The encoded protein is CASSFGQGLYEQYF.

In DNA form, the CDR3 reads TGTGCCAGCAGCGTTCAGACTATCCCCTACAATGAGCAGTTCTTC. Protein: CASSVQTIPYNEQFF. V gene TRBV9 combines with J gene TRBJ2-1, with a tentative D call TRBD2 (5 bases). Germline V gene lookup returns CDR1 SGDLS and CDR2 YYNGEE. The CDR3 length is 15 residues. Deletions cut 2 bases from V and 2 bases from J, with 11 bases between.

J is TRBJ1-1 and V is TRBV18; TRBD1 matches at 10 bases. The CDR3 runs 14 residues. Germline CDR1 is KGHSH and CDR2 is LQKENI. Germline trimming cut 6 bases from V and 4 bases from J; bases unmatched to any gene: 5. CDR3 sequence: CASSPGQGITEAFF. As DNA, the CDR3 is TGTGCCAGCTCCCCGGGACAGGGGATCACTGAAGCTTTCTTT.

This clone was detected only a few times. CDR3 amino acids: CASSYPGGETQYF. The CDR3 nucleotides are TGTGCCAGCAGTTACCCGGGTGGGGAGACCCAGTACTTC. The V gene is TRBV6-5, the J gene TRBJ2-5; D ambiguous. The V gene's germline CDR1 is MNHEY and CDR2 SVGAGI. This CDR3 comprises 13 residues. The V and J ends lost 2 bases and 5 bases respectively, with 9 bases between them.

This clone has just one count. This chain uses TRBV7-2 with TRBJ1-6; D remains unclear. The CDR3 totals 14 residues. CDR1 and CDR2 from the germline V gene are SGHTA and FQGNSA. V gave up 5 bases and J gave up 7 bases, with 12 bases separating them. CDR3 DNA sequence: TGTGCCAGCAGCGCAGGACGGGAGAATTCACCCCTCCACTTT. Translation gives CASSAGRENSPLHF.

V and J are TRBV19 and TRBJ2-3, with D perhaps matching TRBD2 (6 bases). This CDR3 has 11 residues. Germline CDR1 and CDR2: LNHDA and SQIVND (reference sequence). Trimming shortened V by 6 bases and J by 11 bases, and 12 bases separated the two germline ends. The DNA for the CDR3 is TGTGCCAGTAGAGGGGCGGGGAGGCAGTATTTT. Translation gives CASRGAGRQYF. The whole variable domain, filled in from reference TRBV19 and TRBJ2-3, reads DGGITQSPKYLFRKEGQNVTLSCEQNLNHDAMYWYRQDPGQGLRLIYYSQIVNDFQKGDIAEGYSVSREKKESFPLTVTSAQKNPTAFYLCASRGAGRQYFGPGTRLTVL.

V gene TRBV19 combines with J gene TRBJ1-2; no clear D gene. The length of the CDR3 is 13 residues. The V end was cut by 5 bases, the J end by 8 bases, with 15 bases between. CDR1 and CDR2 from the germline V gene are LNHDA and SQIVND (reference sequence). The CDR3 reads CASSVRETGGYTF. The CDR3 DNA is TGTGCCAGTAGTGTCCGTGAGACTGGGGGCTACACCTTC.

The chain joins TRBV5-1 to TRBJ1-1; 7 bases align to TRBD1. This CDR3 is built from 12 residues. With 4 bases clipped from V and 6 bases from J, the junction kept 3 bases outside the gene matches. CDR1 is SGHRS, CDR2 YFSETQ, per germline. The CDR3 sequence: CASSNTGAEAFF. CDR3 DNA: TGCGCCAGCAGCAATACAGGGGCTGAAGCTTTCTTT.

This sequence joins TRBV11-2 and TRBJ2-5; 8 bases agree with TRBD1. The CDR3 runs 13 residues. Germline V CDR1 and CDR2: SGHAT, FQNNGV. V was clipped by 4 bases and J by 11 bases; unmatched bases: 9. The CDR3 sequence: CASSSTDRGKQYF. Here the CDR3 DNA reads TGTGCCAGCAGCTCCACCGACAGGGGAAAACAGTACTTC.

This clone has more than one count but fewer than ten. The chain employs TRBV19 and TRBJ2-7; 8 bases agree with TRBD1. Germline CDR1 LNHDA, CDR2 SQIVND (reference sequence). V lost 4 bases and J lost 5; bases outside the gene matches: 16. The CDR3 sequence is 17 residues long. The CDR3 spells CASSRSGDRSGSDEQYF. The CDR3 nucleotides read TGTGCCAGTAGTAGGTCGGGGGACAGGAGTGGAAGCGACGAGCAGTACTTC.

The J gene is TRBJ2-1, the V gene TRBV4-2; TRBD2 matches at 8 bases. The V gene end was trimmed by 0 bases and the J gene end by 4 bases; junction bases not matched to a gene: 8. The CDR3 has 17 residues. In germline, CDR1 is LGHNA, CDR2 YNFKEQ. The CDR3 region is CASSQERIGGGYNEQFF. In DNA, the CDR3 is TGTGCCAGCAGCCAAGAAAGAATCGGGGGGGGGTACAATGAGCAGTTCTTC.

The chain couples TRBV6-6 to TRBJ1-2; 7 nucleotides agree with TRBD1. The CDR3 extends over 12 amino acids. V shed 6 bases and J 7 bases; nucleotides not matched to a gene: 5. Germline V lookup: CDR1 MNHNY, CDR2 SVGAGI (reference sequence). CDR3 protein: CASRGTDSGYTF. CDR3 sequence (DNA): TGTGCCAGCAGGGGGACAGACTCTGGCTACACCTTC.

The CDR3 DNA follows: TGTGCCACCAGCAGGGGGGACCTCCGAGGGGGCTATGGCTACACCTTC. The encoded protein is CATSRGDLRGGYGYTF. The chain combines TRBV15 with TRBJ1-2, with D possibly matching TRBD1 (6 bases). The CDR3 sequence is 16 residues long. Trimming cost V 3 bases and J 4 bases, with 18 bases left between them. Germline lookup yields CDR1 LNHNV and CDR2 YYDKDF (reference sequence). The whole variable domain, filled in from reference TRBV15 and TRBJ1-2, reads DAMVIQNPRYQVTQFGKPVTLSCSQTLNHNVMYWYQQKSSQAPKLLFHYYDKDFNNEADTPDNFQSRRPNTSFCFLDIRSPGLGDTAMYLCATSRGDLRGGYGYTFGSGTRLTVV.

This chain connects TRBV4-1 to TRBJ1-4; TRBD1 might be the D (6 bases). Trimming shortened V by 0 bases and J by 10 bases, and 18 bases separated the two germline ends. CDR1 is MGHRA, CDR2 YSYEKL, per germline. CDR3 size: 16 residues. CDR3 residues: CASSQEEGWGQVKLFF. CDR3 nucleotide sequence: TGCGCCAGCAGCCAAGAAGAGGGTTGGGGGCAGGTAAAACTGTTTTTT.

The genes are TRBV7-6 and TRBJ1-2; 10 bases are a match to TRBD1. CDR1 and CDR2 from the germline V gene are SGHVS and FNYEAQ. The trim removed 4 bases at V and 3 bases at J, leaving 8 bases unmatched. The CDR3 has 16 residues. This CDR3 is CASSSSRDRGYYGYTF. CDR3 DNA sequence: TGTGCCAGCAGCTCCAGCCGGGACAGGGGCTACTATGGCTACACCTTC.

The chain is built from TRBV5-1 and TRBJ2-2; possible D gene TRBD2, 5 bases. This CDR3 spans 14 amino acids. The V end was cut by 0 bases, the J end by 6 bases, with 9 bases between. The germline gives CDR1 SGHRS, CDR2 YFSETQ. The DNA for the CDR3 is TGCGCCAGCAGCTTGGCCGAGGGCGCCGGGGAGCTGTTTTTT. Translated: CASSLAEGAGELFF. The whole variable domain, filled in from reference TRBV5-1 and TRBJ2-2, reads KAGVTQTPRYLIKTRGQQVTLSCSPISGHRSVSWYQQTPGQGLQFLFEYFSETQRNKGNFPGRFSGRQFSNSRSEMNVSTLELGDSALYLCASSLAEGAGELFFGEGSRLTVL.

The CDR3 loop reads CASSYSVGGPQHF. The CDR3 bases are TGTGCCAGCAGTTACTCGGTCGGGGGACCCCAGCATTTT. V is TRBV6-6 and J is TRBJ1-5; possibly TRBD1 for D (5 bases). The CDR3 totals 13 residues. Looked up from germline, CDR1 is MNHNY and CDR2 is SVGAGI (reference sequence). V lost 0 bases, J lost 10 bases, and 10 bases lay in between.

The chain carries TRBV18 and TRBJ1-2; 10 bases match TRBD1. In germline, CDR1 is KGHSH, CDR2 LQKENI. V was clipped by 5 bases and J by 8 bases; unmatched bases: 11. This CDR3 comprises 15 residues. The DNA of the CDR3 is TGTGCCAGCTCATGGAGCGGACAGGGGGGAGGCGGCTACACCTTC. Protein product: CASSWSGQGGGGYTF.

The chain employs TRBV10-2 and TRBJ1-4; maybe TRBD1 (6 bases). The germline V and J ends were trimmed by 2 bases and 4 bases, with 11 bases remaining between them. This CDR3 contains 15 residues. The germline V gene encodes CDR1 WSHSY and CDR2 SAAADI. In DNA form, the CDR3 reads TGCGCCAGCAGTGAGACGGAACAGGGTAATGAAAAACTGTTTTTT. Translated: CASSETEQGNEKLFF.

This clone was detected only a few times. The rearrangement joins TRBV10-1 to TRBJ1-6; TRBD1 matches 9 bases. V dropped 9 bases and J dropped 5; count of bases not matched to a gene: 2. This CDR3 contains 13 residues. Germline V gene data show CDR1 as WNHNN and CDR2 as SYGVQD (reference sequence). The CDR3 coding sequence is TGCGCCAGGGGGGACAGGGATAATTCACCCCTCCACTTT. Amino acids: CARGDRDNSPLHF.